This T cell receptor (beta chain) came from a study of blood T cell repertoires in COVID-19. As for the study in general: Nucleic acid was either cDNA or gDNA, and it came from T cells, B-cell-depleted T cells, or PBMCs.

Germline-derived CDR1 and CDR2 are SGHTA and FQGNSA. After removal of 2 bases from V and 4 bases from J, the junction contained 2 bases not matched to a gene. CDR3 length: 16 amino acids. Sequencing was performed with immunoSEQ multiplex PCR; in TCRdb, only in-frame clones are kept and a portion is missing. Among about 270,000 clones listed, about 87% were seen once. The sample consisted of PBMCs or T cells enriched from blood (not recorded which). This sequence originates from a woman aged 45-65 years who had recovered from COVID-19. The chain recombines TRBV7-2 with TRBJ2-1, with 13 nucleotides matching TRBD2. The CDR3 spells CASSLLGLAGYNEQFF. CDR3 sequence (DNA): TGTGCCAGCAGCTTATTGGGACTAGCGGGATACAATGAGCAGTTCTTC. Full variable domain (rest looked up from reference TRBV7-2 and TRBJ2-1): GAGVSQSPSNKVTEKGKDVELRCDPISGHTALYWYRQSLGQGLEFLIYFQGNSAPDKSGLPSDRFSAERTGGSVSTLTIQRTQQEDSAVYLCASSLLGLAGYNEQFFGPGTRLTVL.